The T cell receptor beta chain described here comes from a study of blood T cells in healthy people across ages. Turning to the study itself: Per two T cells, about one barcoded beta molecule was captured through template switching.

Whole-study results and caveats: Long-lived donors exceeded aged donors in naive CD4+ cells and diversity. Leaving the PBMCs unsorted stopped any conclusive comparison of naive versus antigen-experienced cells.

In regard to this clonotype: Its antigen is unknown. A read error may account for a junction end that differs from germline.

In terms of origin and age, donors were healthy Caucasian individuals from Russia aged roughly 6 to 95. CDR1 SNHLY and CDR2 FYNNEI come from the germline V gene. The CDR3 loop spans 13 amino acids. Combining a sample-barcoded 5' primer with a J-beta primer mix, a second PCR ran for roughly 7 to 12 cycles. TCRdb redid the calling of the 5' RACE reads with MiXCR, one entry per CDR3 protein. The sample includes 550,000 to 750,000 distinct CDR3 sequences, under 25% of them seen just once. The source material was blood. This sequence was found in a man in his sixties or seventies in good health. The genes are TRBV2 and TRBJ2-4; 7 bases match TRBD2. CDR3 protein: CACSETSKNVQYF. The CDR3 DNA is TGTGCCTGCAGTGAGACTAGCAAGAACGTTCAGTACTTC.